What follows are 16 T cell receptor beta chains derived from one specimen sequenced in a study of cytomegalovirus exposure and HLA in healthy donors. Primers: 60 Vbeta forward and 13 Jbeta reverse. Using immunoSEQ multiplex PCR, the repertoire was profiled, and TCRdb retains in-frame clones only, with some absent. The table includes some 140,000 clones, about four fifths detected once. Sequences were obtained from PBMCs. The source of these receptors is a man aged 18 to 30 in good health and CMV-seronegative.

The genes are TRBV5-5 and TRBJ1-2; possibly TRBD1 for D (5 bases). The V end lost 0 bases, the J end lost 8 bases, and 17 bases lay between the germline ends. The CDR3 consists of 15 residues. Looked up from germline, CDR1 is SGHKS and CDR2 is YYEKEE (reference sequence). Here the CDR3 reads CASSLAGRETKGYTF. The CDR3 nucleotides read TGTGCCAGCAGCTTGGCTGGCAGGGAAACGAAGGGCTACACCTTC.

This chain connects TRBV19 to TRBJ2-4; 10 bases match TRBD1. This CDR3 comprises 16 residues. Per the germline V gene, CDR1 is LNHDA and CDR2 is SQIVND (reference sequence). V lost 3 bases and J lost 5; bases outside the gene matches: 7. CDR3 nucleotides: TGTGCCAGTAGTATTATGGGACAGGGGAGGGAAAACATTCAGTACTTC. Amino acid sequence: CASSIMGQGRENIQYF.

This clone was seen once. The J gene is TRBJ2-1, the V gene TRBV7-9, with 7 bases fitting TRBD1. CDR1 and CDR2 (germline): SEHNR, FQNEAQ (reference sequence). V dropped 5 bases and J dropped 1; count of bases not matched to a gene: 5. CDR3 length: 15 amino acids. CDR3 in amino acids: CASSATGDSYNEQFF. CDR3 DNA: TGTGCCAGCAGCGCCACAGGGGATTCCTACAATGAGCAGTTCTTC.

V and J are TRBV7-9 and TRBJ2-7, with D possibly being TRBD2 (7 bases). The CDR3 extends over 14 amino acids. The germline gives CDR1 SEHNR, CDR2 FQNEAQ (reference sequence). The V end lost 3 bases, the J end lost 3 bases, and 12 bases lay between the germline ends. The CDR3 nucleotides read TGTGCCAGCAGCTTCGGGGGAGGGGGCTACGAGCAGTACTTC. Translation gives CASSFGGGGYEQYF.

CDR3 DNA: TGTGCCAGCAGTCCACACAGGGCTGCTGGCTACACCTTC. Protein sequence: CASSPHRAAGYTF. The chain joins TRBV27 to TRBJ1-2, with D possibly TRBD1 on 6 matching bases. The V and J ends lost 5 bases and 7 bases respectively, with 14 bases between them. Germline assignment: CDR1 MNHEY and CDR2 SMNVEV (reference sequence). The CDR3 is 13 amino acids.

The chain joins TRBV6-5 to TRBJ1-1; 7 nucleotides align to TRBD1. The CDR3 sequence is 12 residues long. Trimming at V came to 2 bases and at J to 11 bases, leaving 5 bases not matched to a gene. Germline V gene lookup returns CDR1 MNHEY and CDR2 SVGAGI. CDR3 loop: CASSYDRDQAFF. In nucleotides, the CDR3 is TGTGCCAGCAGTTACGACAGGGACCAGGCTTTCTTT.

This chain joins TRBV5-1 and TRBJ1-2, with 10 nucleotides matching TRBD1. The CDR3 is 12 residues long. V trimming: 3 bases; J trimming: 14 bases; junction bases outside the gene matches: 7. CDR1 is SGHRS, CDR2 YFSETQ, per germline. This chain's CDR3 is CASSSPGTGVTF. CDR3 nucleotides: TGCGCCAGCAGCTCCCCCGGGACAGGGGTGACCTTC.

V is TRBV7-9 and J is TRBJ2-3, with D hard to call. CDR1 is SEHNR, CDR2 FQNEAQ, per germline (reference sequence). Trimming took 3 bases from V and 0 from J, leaving 19 bases between them. The CDR3 length is 18 residues. In nucleotides, the CDR3 is TGTGCCAGCAGCTTGAGGTCTTCCCATCTTACTAGCACAGATACGCAGTATTTT. This codes for CASSLRSSHLTSTDTQYF. Full variable domain (outside the CDR3, taken from reference TRBV7-9 and TRBJ2-3): DTGVSQNPRHKITKRGQNVTFRCDPISEHNRLYWYRQTLGQGPEFLTYFQNEAQLEKSRLLSDRFSAERPKGSFSTLEIQRTEQGDSAMYLCASSLRSSHLTSTDTQYFGPGTRLTVL.

This chain links TRBV2 with TRBJ1-1; 7 bases are a match to TRBD1. CDR3 length: 13 residues. The ends lost 5 bases at V and 4 bases at J; junction bases unmatched: 4. Germline values: CDR1 SNHLY, CDR2 FYNNEI. CDR3 region: CASSKGAGTEAFF. DNA of the CDR3: TGTGCCAGCAGTAAGGGGGCAGGCACTGAAGCTTTCTTT.

The chain combines TRBV7-6 with TRBJ1-5, with D possibly being TRBD1 (5 bases). Per germline, CDR1 SGHVS and CDR2 FNYEAQ. V was cut by 5 bases and J by 2 bases, with 13 bases left in between. There are 15 residues in the CDR3. CDR3 nucleotides: TGTGCCAGCAGCCCCGGGGCGGGGGGCAATCAGCCCCAGCATTTT. This sequence encodes CASSPGAGGNQPQHF.

In this sample, this clone turned up once. J is TRBJ2-7 and V is TRBV6-5; TRBD2 matches 9 bases. The germline CDR1 and CDR2 sequences are MNHEY and SVGAGI. The junction had 8 bases not matched to a gene; V was cut back by 7 bases and J by 1 base. The CDR3 covers 15 residues. The CDR3 sequence: CASKTAGGASYEQYF. DNA of the CDR3: TGTGCCAGCAAAACCGCGGGGGGGGCTTCCTACGAGCAGTACTTC.

V usage is TRBV6-1 and J usage is TRBJ2-1, with 8 bases lining up with TRBD2. CDR1 is MNHNS, CDR2 SASEGT, per germline. Trimming at V came to 1 base and at J to 7 bases, leaving 9 bases not matched to a gene. The CDR3 is 16 amino acids. The CDR3 DNA follows: TGTGCCAGCAGTGAAGATGGGGGCGGGGGGTGGAATGAGCAGTTCTTC. It codes for CASSEDGGGGWNEQFF.

This chain uses TRBV5-4 with TRBJ1-2; weak D call: TRBD1 (5 bases). The V end was cut by 1 base, the J end by 6 bases, with 10 bases between. CDR1 and CDR2 from the germline V gene are SGHNT and YYREEE (reference sequence). This CDR3 has 13 residues. CDR3 amino acids: CASSLRGLDGYTF. CDR3 sequence (DNA): TGTGCCAGCAGCTTGCGGGGGTTGGATGGCTACACCTTC. Full variable domain (remainder filled in from reference TRBV5-4 and TRBJ1-2): ETGVTQSPTHLIKTRGQQVTLRCSSQSGHNTVSWYQQALGQGPQFIFQYYREEENGRGNFPPRFSGLQFPNYSSELNVNALELDDSALYLCASSLRGLDGYTFGSGTRLTVV.

This clone was observed a few times. The V and J genes are TRBV5-6 and TRBJ2-7, with TRBD1 matching over 7 bases. The J segment lost 5 bases and the V segment lost 5 bases, leaving 7 bases of the junction unmatched. The CDR3 is made up of 13 amino acids. The germline CDR1 and CDR2 sequences are SGHDT and YYEEEE. The CDR3 spells CASSPQGDNEQYV. The DNA of the CDR3 is TGTGCCAGCAGTCCCCAGGGGGACAACGAGCAGTACGTC.

The V call is TRBV7-9, the J call TRBJ1-3, with a weak D call TRBD1 (6 bases). CDR3 length: 14 residues. Germline lookup yields CDR1 SEHNR and CDR2 FQNEAQ (reference sequence). V lost 3 bases to trimming and J lost 7 bases, with 13 bases between them. The CDR3 sequence is CASSLEAQGNTIYF. The CDR3 DNA reads TGTGCCAGCAGCTTGGAGGCACAGGGCAACACCATATATTTT.

This rearrangement joins TRBV5-5 to TRBJ1-5; D is undetermined. V was clipped by 4 bases and J by 7 bases, with 33 bases between them. The CDR3 has 20 residues. Per the germline V gene, CDR1 is SGHKS and CDR2 is YYEKEE (reference sequence). The CDR3: CASSPSAYRGFAFLDQPQHF. CDR3 DNA: TGTGCCAGCAGCCCCTCCGCTTACAGAGGGTTTGCGTTCCTCGACCAGCCCCAGCATTTT.